These 28 T cell receptor beta chains originate from one sample sequenced in a study of shared clonotypes between healthy human individuals. Assay used: immunoSEQ multiplex PCR; TCRdb lists only in-frame clones, some missing. The table lists approximately 330,000 clones, less than 85% of them singletons. The specimen was memory CD4+ T cells sorted from blood. Documented subset: CD45RA-negative fraction. The source is a man aged 30-40 years in good health.

V usage is TRBV18 and J usage is TRBJ1-4; no clear D. Deletions cut 1 base from V and 6 bases from J, with 6 bases between. Germline CDR1 is KGHSH and CDR2 is LQKENI. The CDR3 is 13 amino acids. The CDR3 nucleotides read TGTGCCAGCTCACCACTGGTGGATGAAAAACTGTTTTTT. Translation: CASSPLVDEKLFF.

This clone has a count of ten or more. The chain recombines TRBV29-1 with TRBJ2-1; D assignment may be TRBD1 or TRBD2 (5 bases each). Germline lookup yields CDR1 SQVTM and CDR2 ANQGSEA. This CDR3 region has 10 residues. V dropped 7 bases and J dropped 9 bases, with 10 bases sitting between them. CDR3 in amino acids: CSASRGEQFF. CDR3 nucleotide sequence: TGCAGCGCCTCGAGGGGTGAGCAGTTCTTC.

This clone was picked up a small number of times. The chain recombines TRBV29-1 with TRBJ2-5; no firm D call. The length of the CDR3 is 11 residues. Trimming removed 0 bases from V and 5 bases from J, with 4 bases in between. CDR1 is SQVTM and CDR2 is ANQGSEA in the germline V gene. CDR3 sequence: CSVEEWETQYF. CDR3 in DNA: TGCAGCGTTGAAGAGTGGGAGACCCAGTACTTC.

This chain connects TRBV5-1 to TRBJ2-5; the D gene is possibly TRBD1 (5 bases). The CDR3 contains 14 residues. V dropped 0 bases and J dropped 2 bases, with 8 bases sitting between them. Germline V gene lookup returns CDR1 SGHRS and CDR2 YFSETQ. CDR3 loop: CASSLVTGQETQYF. For the CDR3, the DNA is TGCGCCAGCAGCTTGGTCACAGGACAAGAGACCCAGTACTTC.

This chain connects TRBV5-1 to TRBJ2-7; perhaps TRBD1 as D (6 bases). CDR3 length equals 14 residues. V lost 0 bases and J 7 bases, leaving 14 bases between the germline ends. The germline CDR1 and CDR2 sequences are SGHRS and YFSETQ. The CDR3 sequence is CASSLVGPGEEQYF. In nucleotides, the CDR3 is TGCGCCAGCAGCTTGGTTGGGCCAGGGGAAGAGCAGTACTTC.

This chain connects TRBV6-1 to TRBJ1-5; no firm D call. Trimming pared 5 bases from V and 4 bases from J, leaving 18 bases between. This CDR3 has 16 amino acids. Germline assignment: CDR1 MNHNS and CDR2 SASEGT. The CDR3: CASSQGQVLRNQPQHF. DNA of the CDR3: TGTGCCAGCAGTCAAGGGCAGGTATTAAGGAATCAGCCCCAGCATTTT.

This clone has more than one count but fewer than ten. The chain links TRBV5-6 to TRBJ2-7, with 11 bases lining up with TRBD2. Germline CDR1 and CDR2: SGHDT and YYEEEE. The CDR3 extends over 15 amino acids. V lost 2 bases to trimming and J lost 2 bases; unmatched junction nucleotides: 3. The CDR3: CASSFLSGRAYEQYF. For the CDR3, the DNA is TGTGCCAGCAGCTTTCTTAGCGGGAGGGCCTACGAGCAGTACTTC.

This chain links TRBV28 with TRBJ2-7; D may be TRBD1 (6 bases). Trimming pared 6 bases from V and 2 bases from J, leaving 11 bases between. The V gene's germline CDR1 is MDHEN and CDR2 SYDVKM. This CDR3 has 13 residues. The CDR3 spells CASRDTGTYEQYF. The CDR3 nucleotides read TGTGCCAGCAGGGATACAGGGACCTACGAGCAGTACTTC.

V usage is TRBV19 and J usage is TRBJ1-5, with 9 bases that match TRBD1. Germline loops: CDR1 LNHDA, CDR2 SQIVND (reference sequence). The CDR3 covers 15 residues. Trimming cost V 7 bases and J 5 bases; bases outside gene matches: 9. The chain's CDR3 is CASNRGPTGDQPQHF. CDR3 nucleotide sequence: TGTGCCAGTAACAGGGGGCCCACCGGGGATCAGCCCCAGCATTTT.

The chain has TRBV5-8 and TRBJ2-3; D is perhaps TRBD1 (5 bases). The CDR3 contains 15 residues. CDR1 is SGHTS, CDR2 YDEGEE, per germline. V dropped 0 bases and J dropped 0 bases, with 8 bases sitting between them. The CDR3 DNA sequence: TGTGCCAGCAGCTTGGGACAGCTTAGCACAGATACGCAGTATTTT. Its translation: CASSLGQLSTDTQYF. Using reference TRBV5-8 and TRBJ2-3 for the parts outside the CDR3, the full variable domain is EAGVTQSPTHLIKTRGQQATLRCSPISGHTSVYWYQQALGLGLQFLLWYDEGEERNRGNFPPRFSGRQFPNYSSELNVNALELEDSALYLCASSLGQLSTDTQYFGPGTRLTVL.

V gene TRBV6-5 combines with J gene TRBJ1-1; 7 bases are shared with TRBD1. The V segment lost 2 bases and the J segment 7 bases; nucleotides outside the gene matches: 10. This CDR3 region has 15 residues. Germline CDR1 reads MNHEY; CDR2 reads SVGAGI. The CDR3 sequence is CASSYVPGTAYEAFF. DNA of the CDR3: TGTGCCAGCAGTTACGTACCCGGGACAGCCTATGAAGCTTTCTTT.

This chain connects TRBV18 to TRBJ1-2; D unclear. Trimming stripped 8 bases from V and 4 bases from J, with 14 bases between. This CDR3 has 13 residues. Germline V gives CDR1 KGHSH, CDR2 LQKENI. The CDR3 region has the DNA TGTGCCAGCGCCGGGGTTACGGGCTATGGCTACACCTTC. Translation gives CASAGVTGYGYTF.

V gene TRBV5-1 combines with J gene TRBJ2-7; 8 bases agree with TRBD1. The CDR3 has 13 amino acids. Germline-derived CDR1 and CDR2 are SGHRS and YFSETQ. Trimming at V came to 4 bases and at J to 4 bases, leaving 4 bases not matched to a gene. For the CDR3, the DNA is TGCGCCAGCAGCCTGGACAGGGAGTACGAGCAGTACTTC. Translating it yields CASSLDREYEQYF.

The DNA for the CDR3 is TGTGCCAGCAGCCCCCTATTTGGACGGGACAGGGGCGGCGGGATCTATGGCTACACCTTC. Translation: CASSPLFGRDRGGGIYGYTF. V usage is TRBV9 and J usage is TRBJ1-2; 10 bases match TRBD1. The CDR3 spans 20 residues. Germline V gives CDR1 SGDLS, CDR2 YYNGEE. J was trimmed by 4 bases and V by 4 bases; bases with no gene match: 22.

The rearrangement joins TRBV2 to TRBJ2-7; perhaps TRBD1 as D (6 bases). Germline CDR1 SNHLY, CDR2 FYNNEI. This CDR3 is 12 amino acids long. The V end lost 2 bases, the J end lost 5 bases, and 7 bases lay between the germline ends. The chain's CDR3 is CASSEQGNEQYF. CDR3 bases: TGTGCCAGCAGTGAACAGGGGAACGAGCAGTACTTC.

A few counts support this clone. The J gene is TRBJ1-4, the V gene TRBV6-6, with a tentative D call TRBD1 (5 bases). This CDR3 contains 16 residues. CDR1 is MNHNY, CDR2 SVGAGI, per germline (reference sequence). V lost 0 bases to trimming and J lost 8 bases, with 16 bases between them. This chain's CDR3 is CASSYSLGGRAEKLFF. CDR3 DNA: TGTGCCAGCAGTTACTCGTTGGGGGGAAGAGCCGAAAAACTGTTTTTT.

The rearrangement links TRBV7-9 to TRBJ2-1, with 10 bases matching TRBD1. The CDR3 consists of 14 residues. The V and J ends lost 5 bases and 7 bases, in that order; junction bases with no gene match: 5. The germline V gene encodes CDR1 SEHNR and CDR2 FQNEAQ (reference sequence). CDR3 nucleotides: TGTGCCAGCAGCCAATCGGGACAGGGGAATGAGCAGTTCTTC. Encoded protein: CASSQSGQGNEQFF.

The chain is built from TRBV5-1 and TRBJ2-3, with TRBD2 matching over 10 bases. The CDR3 spans 16 residues. Germline CDR1 SGHRS, CDR2 YFSETQ. Unmatched junction bases numbered 5, after V lost 4 bases and J lost 0 bases. This CDR3 is CASSPGLATSTDTQYF. The CDR3 DNA is TGCGCCAGCAGCCCGGGACTAGCGACTAGCACAGATACGCAGTATTTT.

The rearrangement joins TRBV2 to TRBJ2-7; D might be TRBD1 (6 bases). V dropped 4 bases and J dropped 4 bases, with 11 bases sitting between them. The CDR3 is made up of 13 amino acids. Germline CDR1 reads SNHLY; CDR2 reads FYNNEI. CDR3 sequence: CASSALDSYEQYF. CDR3 nucleotides: TGTGCCAGCAGTGCTCTGGACAGTTACGAGCAGTACTTC.

This clone appeared a few times. Its ends do not fully match the called genes, so a read error is possible. The chain recombines TRBV7-7 with TRBJ2-2; 9 positions agree with TRBD2. Looked up from germline, CDR1 is SSHAT and CDR2 is FNYEAQ (reference sequence). CDR3 length: 18 amino acids. In DNA, the CDR3 is TGTGCTAGCAGCGCTCAGTGGCTAGCGGGACCCGGCACCGGGGAGCTGTTTTTT. This gives the protein CASSAQWLAGPGTGELFF.

V gene TRBV18 combines with J gene TRBJ2-1, with 13 bases aligning to TRBD2. Losses at the gene ends were 0 bases for V and 6 bases for J; bases not matched to a gene: 5. Germline V CDR1 and CDR2: KGHSH, LQKENI. CDR3 length: 17 residues. The CDR3 nucleotides are TGTGCCAGCTCACCACCGTTCACTAGCGGGAGGGCCAATGAGCAGTTCTTC. It encodes CASSPPFTSGRANEQFF.

The genes are TRBV9 and TRBJ2-7; TRBD1 aligns across 10 bases. V gave up 3 bases and J gave up 7 bases; unmatched junction bases: 13. Germline V lookup: CDR1 SGDLS, CDR2 YYNGEE. The CDR3 is 16 amino acids. The CDR3 DNA reads TGTGCCAGCAGCGGAGAGGGGACAGGGGTCCCTAGGGAGCAGTACTTC. This gives the protein CASSGEGTGVPREQYF. Together with reference TRBV9 and TRBJ2-7, the CDR3 gives the full variable domain: DSGVTQTPKHLITATGQRVTLRCSPRSGDLSVYWYQQSLDQGLQFLIQYYNGEERAKGNILERFSAQQFPDLHSELNLSSLELGDSALYFCASSGEGTGVPREQYFGPGTRLTVT.

The gene calls are TRBV6-6 and TRBJ2-3; D remains unclear. There are 12 residues in the CDR3. Per germline, CDR1 MNHNY and CDR2 SVGAGI (reference sequence). V was shortened by 5 bases and J by 0 bases, with 3 bases between the two germline ends. The CDR3 sequence: CASSPSTDTQYF. CDR3 nucleotides: TGTGCCAGCAGTCCCAGCACAGATACGCAGTATTTT.

The rearrangement joins TRBV6-1 to TRBJ2-7, with 10 bases identical to TRBD1. Germline trimming cut 7 bases from V and 1 base from J; bases unmatched to any gene: 7. The CDR3 is 15 amino acids. Germline lookup yields CDR1 MNHNS and CDR2 SASEGT. The CDR3 here is CASNPPGQGSYEQYF. CDR3 DNA: TGTGCCAGCAATCCCCCGGGACAGGGGTCCTACGAGCAGTACTTC.

This rearrangement joins TRBV28 to TRBJ2-7, with a possible D match to TRBD2 (6 bases). V shed 8 bases and J shed 3 bases, with 14 bases lying between them. Germline assignment: CDR1 MDHEN and CDR2 SYDVKM. The CDR3 spans 13 residues. The CDR3 protein is CASGGISGYEQYF. The CDR3 region has the DNA TGTGCCAGCGGAGGGATTAGTGGCTACGAGCAGTACTTC. Drawing the rest from reference TRBV28 and TRBJ2-7, the complete variable domain is DVKVTQSSRYLVKRTGEKVFLECVQDMDHENMFWYRQDPGLGLRLIYFSYDVKMKEKGDIPEGYSVSREKKERFSLILESASTNQTSMYLCASGGISGYEQYFGPGTRLTVT.

This clone was observed many times. The V call is TRBV5-1, the J call TRBJ2-5, with 7 bases that match TRBD2. The CDR3 sequence is 15 residues long. V lost 5 bases to trimming and J lost 1 base; unmatched junction nucleotides: 8. Germline loops: CDR1 SGHRS, CDR2 YFSETQ. Here the CDR3 reads CASSSSGTSQETQYF. CDR3 DNA: TGCGCCAGCAGTTCTAGCGGAACATCCCAAGAGACCCAGTACTTC.

This clone turned up a few times. J is TRBJ1-2 and V is TRBV5-5; D possibly corresponds to TRBD1 (5 bases). V dropped 5 bases and J dropped 0 bases, with 11 bases sitting between them. The CDR3 is made up of 14 amino acids. Germline V gives CDR1 SGHKS, CDR2 YYEKEE (reference sequence). CDR3 sequence (DNA): TGTGCCAGCAGTTCGACAGCGTCTAACTATGGCTACACCTTC. Translated: CASSSTASNYGYTF.

CDR3 amino acids: CASSRPLEGYTF. For the CDR3, the DNA is TGTGCCAGCAGCCGACCATTAGAAGGCTACACCTTC. The chain recombines TRBV6-5 with TRBJ1-2; D not resolved. V lost 6 bases and J 8 bases, leaving 13 bases between the germline ends. The CDR3 covers 12 residues. Germline CDR1 MNHEY, CDR2 SVGAGI.